This TCR beta chain was sequenced for a study of blood T cell repertoires in COVID-19. Study in general: Some COVID-19 samples were acute and others convalescent; all came from the United States, Italy and Spain.

In the authors' methods: Scientists estimated how many nucleated cells there were by amplifying reference gene primers. Clones were sequenced by immunoSEQ multiplex PCR, and TCRdb holds only the in-frame ones, with some missing. V, J and clone size were drawn from that table, and D and trimming were deduced from the DNA. Among around 290,000 clones, approximately 91% were seen once, and the ten largest hold about 2.2%. Enrollment of patients from Seattle took place during active infection, with longitudinal follow-up. In its sample, this clone was seen once. The sequence derives from a woman under 40 with COVID-19, enrolled during active disease. The sample taken for sequencing was peripheral blood.

Written as DNA, the CDR3 is TGTGCCAGCAGTCATAGCTCCGGAAACACCATATATTTT. It encodes CASSHSSGNTIYF. This sequence joins TRBV7-2 and TRBJ1-3; D remains unclear. V was clipped by 6 bases and J by 4 bases, with 10 bases between them. Germline assignment: CDR1 SGHTA and CDR2 FQGNSA. The CDR3 covers 13 residues.